This T cell receptor (beta chain) stems from a study of blood T cells in healthy people across ages. Study information: Using template switching, researchers captured about one barcoded beta molecule for each two T cells.

Using a J-beta primer mix together with a sample-barcoded 5' primer, a second PCR was run for roughly 6 to 12 cycles. Every single cDNA molecule received a tag from a template-switch adaptor with 12 random nucleotides. MiXCR, run by TCRdb on the 5' RACE reads, gives a single entry per CDR3 protein. The data show about 930,000 distinct CDR3 sequences, almost 30% seen once. V lost 2 bases to trimming and J lost 0 bases, with 11 bases between them. Germline-derived CDR1 and CDR2 are LGHDT and YNNKEL (reference sequence). This CDR3 is built from 16 residues. This sample also belongs to another study, concerning T cells of mothers and their children. That source adds: Per child, about 2.8 million TCR beta CDR3 reads were obtained, against over 9 million per mother.

The gene calls are TRBV3-1 and TRBJ2-4; unclear D gene. The sequence came from a woman aged 40 to 55 in good health. The sample consisted of blood. The CDR3 here is CASSQQNGIAKNIQYF. The CDR3 nucleotides read TGTGCCAGCAGCCAACAAAACGGAATAGCCAAAAACATTCAGTACTTC.